A selection of T cell receptor beta chains follows, all from one sample in a study of shared clonotypes between healthy human individuals. Some clones are missing from TCRdb's copy, which holds only in-frame ones; the method was immunoSEQ multiplex PCR. This repertoire shows under 1,100,000 clones, about three quarters found once; its top ten account for roughly 1.4%. Sequenced: memory CD4+ T cells sorted from blood. These receptors came from a man aged 18-30 years in good health. The CDR3 runs from the conserved cysteine through the conserved F or W. The D gene is left open where the match is weak. For some rows the clone size is stated as once, few or many, or as a class when expanded; others skip it.

size,D,V,J,length,DNA,CDR3
.,.,TRBV4-1,TRBJ1-6,15,TGCGCCAGCAGCCAGAGCACAGGGCAGACTTCACCCCTCCACTTT,CASSQSTGQTSPLHF
.,.,TRBV6-4,TRBJ2-7,13,TGTGCCAGCCGGTCCTCTTCCTACTACGAGCAGTACTTC,CASRSSSYYEQYF
.,.,TRBV2,TRBJ1-1,15,TGTGCCAGCAGTGAAGATGGGGGCGGCGGCACTGAAGCTTTCTTT,CASSEDGGGGTEAFF
.,.,TRBV27,TRBJ2-5,11,TGTGCCAGCAGCCATTCAGAGACCCAGTACTTC,CASSHSETQYF
.,.,TRBV7-2,TRBJ1-4,17,TGTGCCAGCAGCCACGGACGGAATTCCGCAACTAATGAAAAACTGTTTTTT,CASSHGRNSATNEKLFF
.,.,TRBV14,TRBJ2-7,15,TGTGCCAGCAGCCAAGGGACAAGTCTCGGCTACGAGCAGTACTTC,CASSQGTSLGYEQYF
.,.,TRBV5-1,TRBJ2-1,15,TGCGCCAGCAGCTTCGACAGTAGCTCCTACAATGAGCAGTTCTTC,CASSFDSSSYNEQFF
few,TRBD2,TRBV15,TRBJ2-3,18,TGTGCCACCTCAGCAGGACCTCTGGGCGGGGGGGCCGTGAATACGCAGTATTTT,CATSAGPLGGGAVNTQYF
.,TRBD1,TRBV6-5,TRBJ1-2,15,TGTGCCAGCAGTTCCCAAGGACAGGGGTCGTATGGCTACACCTTC,CASSSQGQGSYGYTF
.,.,TRBV15,TRBJ1-6,18,TGTGCCACCAGCAGAGGACGGGGCAGGAGCTCCTATAATTCACCCCTCCACTTT,CATSRGRGRSSYNSPLHF
.,TRBD1,TRBV6-5,TRBJ1-3,15,TGTGCCAGCAGTTACTCGGGGACAGGAGGAAACACCATATATTTT,CASSYSGTGGNTIYF
.,.,TRBV2,TRBJ1-6,15,TGTGCCAGCAGTGAAGTCGGGACGGCGAATTCACCCCTCCACTTT,CASSEVGTANSPLHF
.,.,TRBV28,TRBJ1-2,12,TGTGCCAGCAGCCCCCGAACCTATGGCTACACCTTC,CASSPRTYGYTF
many,.,TRBV5-6,TRBJ2-5,14,TGTGCCAGCAGCCGCACAGCGATTCAAGAGACCCAGTACTTC,CASSRTAIQETQYF
.,TRBD2,TRBV11-2,TRBJ2-5,15,TGTGCCAGCAGCCCGGGACTAGCGCCGATGGGGACCCAGTACTTC,CASSPGLAPMGTQYF
.,.,TRBV18,TRBJ2-5,14,TGTGCCAGCTCACCAGGGTCCTCCCGAGAGACCCAGTACTTC,CASSPGSSRETQYF
few,TRBD1,TRBV19,TRBJ2-7,14,TGTGCCAGTAGTCAACAGGGGACATCCTACGAGCAGTACTTC,CASSQQGTSYEQYF
.,.,TRBV5-1,TRBJ1-1,14,TGCGCCAGCAGCGTCCGGACTGCGAACACTGAAGCTTTCTTT,CASSVRTANTEAFF
.,TRBD1,TRBV9,TRBJ1-2,16,TGTGCCAGCAGCGCCCTGAGGACAGGGGAAGGCTATGGCTACACCTTC,CASSALRTGEGYGYTF
few,.,TRBV6-1,TRBJ2-7,14,TGTGCCAGCAGTGAATTGGGTCCCGTCTACGAGCAGTACTTC,CASSELGPVYEQYF
few,TRBD1,TRBV28,TRBJ2-7,16,TGTGCCAGCACCAACTCGGGGACAGGGGCCTCCTACGAGCAGTACTTC,CASTNSGTGASYEQYF
.,.,TRBV6-5,TRBJ2-7,14,TGTGCCAGCAGTCCCCCAGGGGGGAGGTTCGAGCAGTACTTC,CASSPPGGRFEQYF
.,TRBD2,TRBV5-1,TRBJ2-1,15,TGCGCCAGCAGCATAGCGGGGGGGTCCTACAATGAGCAGTTCTTC,CASSIAGGSYNEQFF
.,.,TRBV6-6,TRBJ2-7,12,TGTGCCAGCAGACCGTCCAGTTACGAGCAGTACTTC,CASRPSSYEQYF
.,TRBD2,TRBV9,TRBJ2-3,16,TGTGCCAGCAGCCCAGCGGGAGCCTCTAGCACAGATACGCAGTATTTT,CASSPAGASSTDTQYF
.,TRBD2,TRBV7-2,TRBJ2-7,15,TGTGCCAGCAGCTTTACTAGCGGGAGTTCATACGAGCAGTACTTC,CASSFTSGSSYEQYF
.,.,TRBV19,TRBJ2-2,15,TGTGCCGGAAGAAGTGGGGAGGAGAACACCGGGGAGCTGTTTTTT,CAGRSGEENTGELFF
.,.,TRBV7-8,TRBJ1-1,13,TGTGCCAGCAGCCAGCAGCAGAACACTGAAGCTTTCTTT,CASSQQQNTEAFF
once,.,TRBV11-2,TRBJ2-7,15,TGTGCCAGCAGCTTCGGCCGGGCCGTCGGGGACGAGCAGTACTTC,CASSFGRAVGDEQYF
.,.,TRBV7-3,TRBJ2-1,15,TGTGCCAGCAGCTTTGGCACAGGGCTCTACAATGAGCAGTTCTTC,CASSFGTGLYNEQFF
.,.,TRBV29-1,TRBJ2-5,13,TGCAGCGTCGAAAGAGCTTCGGGGGAGACCCAGTACTTC,CSVERASGETQYF
once,.,TRBV6-1,TRBJ2-4,16,TGTGCCAGCAGTGAAGCTGGGGGCGCGGCCAAAAACATTCAGTACTTC,CASSEAGGAAKNIQYF
.,.,TRBV30,TRBJ2-7,11,TGTGCCTGGAGTGTGGTTTACGAGCAGTACTTC,CAWSVVYEQYF
.,TRBD1,TRBV6-6,TRBJ1-6,15,TGTGCCAGCACCCTCGAGGGGGCTTATAATTCACCCCTCCACTTT,CASTLEGAYNSPLHF